The 13 T cell receptor beta chains reported below all come from one sample, sequenced in a study of control samples from healthy donors and cancer patients. The assay was immunoSEQ multiplex PCR, and TCRdb's table has in-frame clones only and misses some. Among about 120,000 clones listed, roughly 87% were seen once. Sequencing input: blood. The origin of the receptors is a man younger than 30 in good health.

V gene TRBV5-4 combines with J gene TRBJ2-7; D gene uncertain. Germline values: CDR1 SGHNT, CDR2 YYREEE (reference sequence). This CDR3 has 15 amino acids. Trimming shortened V by 2 bases and J by 3 bases, and 15 bases separated the two germline ends. Here the CDR3 DNA reads TGTGCCAGCAGCTTAGGCGCCCCGGAGCTCTACGAGCAGTACTTC. It specifies CASSLGAPELYEQYF.

The V gene is TRBV5-5, the J gene TRBJ1-3, with TRBD1 matching over 7 bases. V shed 4 bases, J shed 2 bases, and the junction held 6 bases outside the gene matches. Germline V lookup: CDR1 SGHKS, CDR2 YYEKEE (reference sequence). The length of the CDR3 is 15 residues. The CDR3 sequence is CASSRWGQPGNTIYF. CDR3 nucleotides: TGTGCCAGCAGCCGTTGGGGACAGCCTGGAAACACCATATATTTT.

This clone was counted once. The V gene is TRBV27, the J gene TRBJ1-1; weak D call: TRBD1 (6 bases). Germline V CDR1 and CDR2: MNHEY, SMNVEV (reference sequence). Trimming shortened V by 6 bases and J by 3 bases, and 14 bases separated the two germline ends. This CDR3 is built from 14 residues. The CDR3 DNA sequence: TGTGCCAGCAGACAGGGTTGGTTGGACACTGAAGCTTTCTTT. This gives the protein CASRQGWLDTEAFF.

The rearrangement joins TRBV11-2 to TRBJ2-7, with 9 positions matching TRBD1. Germline CDR1 SGHAT, CDR2 FQNNGV. The trim removed 3 bases at V and 1 base at J, leaving 1 base unmatched. The CDR3 extends over 14 amino acids. The CDR3 DNA is TGTGCCAGCAGCTTGGACAGGGGATCCTACGAGCAGTACTTC. This gives the protein CASSLDRGSYEQYF.

The rearrangement uses TRBV10-1 and TRBJ2-1, with no clear D. The CDR3 has 15 residues. Looked up from germline, CDR1 is WNHNN and CDR2 is SYGVQD (reference sequence). V dropped 4 bases and J dropped 0 bases, with 10 bases sitting between them. CDR3 loop: CASSVGGASYNEQFF. CDR3 bases: TGCGCCAGCAGTGTTGGTGGAGCCTCCTACAATGAGCAGTTCTTC.

The J gene is TRBJ1-4, the V gene TRBV19; D uncertain. The V gene lost 3 bases and the J gene lost 6 bases, with 11 bases spanning the gap. Germline CDR1 and CDR2: LNHDA and SQIVND (reference sequence). The CDR3 totals 14 residues. CDR3 residues: CASSIRLVDEKLFF. The CDR3 bases are TGTGCCAGTAGTATTCGACTGGTGGATGAAAAACTGTTTTTT.

This clone was seen once. The chain recombines TRBV19 with TRBJ1-2; D gene uncertain. The CDR3 has 13 amino acids. V was trimmed by 7 bases and J by 4 bases, leaving 13 bases between them. Germline-derived CDR1 and CDR2 are LNHDA and SQIVND (reference sequence). CDR3 region: CASTRSGGYGYTF. DNA for the CDR3: TGTGCCAGTACTCGATCAGGCGGCTATGGCTACACCTTC.

This chain links TRBV15 with TRBJ2-2; possibly TRBD1 for D (8 bases). The V and J ends lost 0 bases and 3 bases respectively, with 14 bases between them. The CDR3 is 17 amino acids. CDR1 LNHNV and CDR2 YYDKDF come from the germline V gene (reference sequence). The DNA for the CDR3 is TGTGCCACCAGCAGAGATAGGACAGGGAGGGACACCGGGGAGCTGTTTTTT. This encodes CATSRDRTGRDTGELFF.

The chain combines TRBV7-2 with TRBJ2-7; 8 nucleotides line up with TRBD1. The CDR3 is 14 amino acids. J was trimmed by 6 bases and V by 2 bases; bases with no gene match: 6. The germline V gene has CDR1 SGHTA and CDR2 FQGNSA. The CDR3 DNA is TGTGCCAGCAGCTTAAAATCAGGGGGCCTCGAGCAGTACTTC. Translation gives CASSLKSGGLEQYF.

This clone was counted a few times. The chain links TRBV10-2 to TRBJ2-5; D may correspond to TRBD1 or TRBD2 (6 bases each). Trimming cost V 2 bases and J 6 bases, with 13 bases left between them. The CDR3 has 14 amino acids. Germline V gene lookup returns CDR1 WSHSY and CDR2 SAAADI. The CDR3 bases are TGCGCCAGCAGTGAGGGGGGGCTCGTGAAGACCCAGTACTTC. Protein product: CASSEGGLVKTQYF.

A single count supports this clone. The chain recombines TRBV11-2 with TRBJ2-7; 7 bases align to TRBD1. Germline-derived CDR1 and CDR2 are SGHAT and FQNNGV. There are 13 residues in the CDR3. J gave up 2 bases and V 3 bases, and 1 base lay outside the gene matches. CDR3 nucleotide sequence: TGTGCCAGCAGCTTGCAGGGGGCCTACGAGCAGTACTTC. Translated, it gives CASSLQGAYEQYF. Full variable domain (remainder filled in from reference TRBV11-2 and TRBJ2-7): EAGVAQSPRYKIIEKRQSVAFWCNPISGHATLYWYQQILGQGPKLLIQFQNNGVVDDSQLPKDRFSAERLKGVDSTLKIQPAKLEDSAVYLCASSLQGAYEQYFGPGTRLTVT.

This chain uses TRBV27 with TRBJ1-1, with D possibly TRBD1 on 5 matching bases. Trimming left V 6 bases short and J 1 base short, with 6 bases between. Germline CDR1 and CDR2: MNHEY and SMNVEV (reference sequence). This CDR3 is built from 12 residues. The CDR3 nucleotides are TGTGCCAGCAGCGACAGGAACACTGAAGCTTTCTTT. As protein: CASSDRNTEAFF.

This rearrangement joins TRBV5-1 to TRBJ2-6, with 8 bases identical to TRBD1. Unmatched junction bases numbered 5, after V lost 0 bases and J lost 3 bases. Germline lookup yields CDR1 SGHRS and CDR2 YFSETQ. The CDR3 extends over 17 amino acids. The CDR3 here is CASSLGQGAGGANVLTF. In DNA, the CDR3 is TGCGCCAGCAGCTTGGGTCAGGGGGCAGGTGGGGCCAACGTCCTGACTTTC.